The 20 T cell receptor beta chains below all came from one sample that was sequenced in a study of lymphopenia after photon versus proton radiotherapy. TCRdb's copy holds only in-frame clones and misses some; the assay was immunoSEQ multiplex PCR. The top ten hold about 2.2% of the sample, which has 65,000 to 85,000 clones, approximately 90% seen once. Sample: peripheral blood, taken from a patient treated with photon-based radiotherapy. These receptors were taken from a woman in her thirties or forties with cholangiocarcinoma.

V is TRBV10-3 and J is TRBJ2-3; D call uncertain. V was cut by 3 bases and J by 6 bases, with 4 bases left in between. Germline loops: CDR1 ENHRY, CDR2 SYGVKD. This CDR3 has 11 residues. The CDR3 sequence: CAISDLDTQYF. The DNA for the CDR3 is TGTGCCATCAGTGATTTGGATACGCAGTATTTT.

The genes are TRBV5-1 and TRBJ1-1, with 9 bases matching TRBD1. Germline lookup yields CDR1 SGHRS and CDR2 YFSETQ. With V trimmed by 1 base and J by 2 bases, 3 bases remained unmatched. The CDR3 length is 15 residues. This CDR3 reads CASSLPGQGNTEAFF. The CDR3 nucleotides are TGCGCCAGCAGCTTGCCGGGACAGGGAAACACTGAAGCTTTCTTT.

The rearrangement joins TRBV9 to TRBJ1-5; the D is unclear. Germline-derived CDR1 and CDR2 are SGDLS and YYNGEE. Deletions cut 0 bases from V and 3 bases from J, with 10 bases between. This CDR3 comprises 15 residues. CDR3 DNA sequence: TGTGCCAGCAGCGTAGATGACGGGTACAATCAGCCCCAGCATTTT. Protein product: CASSVDDGYNQPQHF. Complete variable domain (other parts from reference TRBV9 and TRBJ1-5): DSGVTQTPKHLITATGQRVTLRCSPRSGDLSVYWYQQSLDQGLQFLIQYYNGEERAKGNILERFSAQQFPDLHSELNLSSLELGDSALYFCASSVDDGYNQPQHFGDGTRLSIL.

The chain employs TRBV30 and TRBJ1-1; D gene ambiguous. Trimming removed 3 bases at V and 5 bases at J, with 13 bases between. Germline V gene data show CDR1 as GTSNPN and CDR2 as SVGIG (reference sequence). The CDR3 extends over 13 amino acids. Here the CDR3 reads CAWREEGMTEAFF. As DNA, the CDR3 is TGTGCCTGGAGAGAGGAGGGAATGACTGAAGCTTTCTTT.

The chain links TRBV5-5 to TRBJ2-7; a possible D gene is TRBD1 (6 bases). Germline-derived CDR1 and CDR2 are SGHKS and YYEKEE (reference sequence). V was cut by 4 bases and J by 12 bases, with 14 bases left in between. The CDR3 spans 11 residues. The DNA of the CDR3 is TGTGCCAGCAGCCCCGGGACATCGTGGTACTTC. Its translation is CASSPGTSWYF.

The V gene is TRBV7-9, the J gene TRBJ2-7, with 7 bases identical to TRBD1. After removal of 4 bases from V and 6 bases from J, the junction contained 9 bases not matched to a gene. Per the germline V gene, CDR1 is SEHNR and CDR2 is FQNEAQ (reference sequence). The CDR3 sequence is 14 residues long. The CDR3 region is CASSSKAGTVEQYF. The CDR3 region has the DNA TGTGCCAGCAGCTCAAAGGCCGGGACAGTCGAGCAGTACTTC.

This chain links TRBV28 with TRBJ1-6; the D gene is possibly TRBD1 (5 bases). The germline V gene encodes CDR1 MDHEN and CDR2 SYDVKM. The CDR3 runs to 13 residues. V was cut by 10 bases and J by 5 bases, with 12 bases left in between. The CDR3 coding sequence is TGTGCCACCAGGACACCCGATAATTCACCCCTCCACTTT. It is translated as CATRTPDNSPLHF.

As DNA, the CDR3 is TGTGCCAGCAGACGGGGCGGGGCGGCTAACTATGGCTACACCTTC. Amino acids: CASRRGGAANYGYTF. The chain carries TRBV28 and TRBJ1-2, with D maybe TRBD1 (5 bases). V was cut by 6 bases and J by 0 bases, with 14 bases left in between. This CDR3 comprises 15 residues. Germline V gene lookup returns CDR1 MDHEN and CDR2 SYDVKM.

V and J are TRBV7-9 and TRBJ1-2, with D possibly TRBD1 on 5 matching bases. The germline gives CDR1 SEHNR, CDR2 FQNEAQ (reference sequence). V lost 0 bases and J lost 6, with 11 bases in between. This CDR3 is built from 14 residues. CDR3 loop: CASSLATAVDGYTF. CDR3 bases: TGTGCCAGCAGCTTAGCGACAGCTGTAGATGGCTACACCTTC.

This chain joins TRBV7-2 and TRBJ2-7, with a tentative D call TRBD1 (6 bases). Germline V gene data show CDR1 as SGHTA and CDR2 as FQGNSA. This CDR3 is built from 12 residues. The germline V and J ends were trimmed by 5 bases and 6 bases, with 11 bases remaining between them. CDR3: CASSPQGLEQYF. For the CDR3, the DNA is TGTGCCAGCAGCCCACAGGGCCTCGAGCAGTACTTC.

The CDR3 sequence is CASSPGQTTEAFF. The CDR3 DNA reads TGTGCCAGCTCACCAGGCCAAACTACTGAAGCTTTCTTT. The chain is built from TRBV18 and TRBJ1-1; D uncertain. Trimming took 2 bases from V and 5 from J, leaving 9 bases between them. Germline V gene sequence: CDR1 KGHSH, CDR2 LQKENI. The CDR3 covers 13 residues.

The V call is TRBV7-2, the J call TRBJ2-5; TRBD1 agrees at 8 bases. Germline V lookup: CDR1 SGHTA, CDR2 FQGNSA. CDR3 size: 14 residues. Trimming at V came to 1 base and at J to 2 bases, leaving 0 bases not matched to a gene. CDR3 sequence (DNA): TGTGCCAGCAGCTTAGGACAGGGGCAAGAGACCCAGTACTTC. It yields the protein CASSLGQGQETQYF.

This clone was seen a few times. The V call is TRBV7-2, the J call TRBJ1-1, with D hard to call. V shed 3 bases and J shed 1 base, with 9 bases lying between them. Germline V gene sequence: CDR1 SGHTA, CDR2 FQGNSA. This CDR3 spans 14 amino acids. CDR3 region: CASSFVDGNTEAFF. As DNA, the CDR3 is TGTGCCAGCAGCTTTGTCGACGGGAACACTGAAGCTTTCTTT.

The chain uses TRBV29-1 and TRBJ2-3; D is ambiguous. The CDR3 has 12 residues. Trimming took off 6 bases at V and 3 bases at J, with 10 bases between the two ends. Germline V gene data show CDR1 as SQVTM and CDR2 as ANQGSEA. CDR3 protein: CSVARRTDTQYF. DNA of the CDR3: TGCAGCGTCGCCAGGAGAACAGATACGCAGTATTTT.

V gene TRBV30 combines with J gene TRBJ1-6; TRBD1 might be the D (6 bases). From germline, CDR1 is GTSNPN and CDR2 SVGIG (reference sequence). The CDR3 runs to 15 residues. The germline V and J ends were trimmed by 2 bases and 7 bases, with 15 bases remaining between them. The CDR3 bases are TGTGCCTGGAGTCATTCCGGGACAAAGAATTCACCCCTCCACTTT. This encodes CAWSHSGTKNSPLHF.

The chain is built from TRBV10-3 and TRBJ2-7; 14 positions match TRBD2. Per germline, CDR1 ENHRY and CDR2 SYGVKD. This CDR3 has 15 amino acids. Trimming took 10 bases from V and 0 from J; bases not matched to a gene: 5. The CDR3 reads CATLGTSGGSYEQYF. The CDR3 DNA reads TGTGCCACCCTCGGGACTAGCGGGGGCTCCTACGAGCAGTACTTC.

With regard to this clone: The germline gene is not matched at one end of the junction; a read error may be the cause. The chain links TRBV6-4 to TRBJ1-2; D is ambiguous. Germline V gives CDR1 MRHNA, CDR2 SNTAGT. The CDR3 is 14 residues long. The CDR3 here is CASSDGTTKYGYTF. CDR3 bases: TGTGCCAGCAGTGACGGCACCACTAAGTATGGCTACACCTTC.

The chain is built from TRBV7-2 and TRBJ2-7, with D tentatively TRBD1 (6 bases). The CDR3 loop spans 13 amino acids. Trimming cost V 11 bases and J 4 bases, with 18 bases left between them. Germline assignment: CDR1 SGHTA and CDR2 FQGNSA. The CDR3 loop is CAGAGEQGYEQYF. The CDR3 DNA follows: TGTGCCGGGGCGGGCGAGCAGGGGTACGAGCAGTACTTC.

This chain connects TRBV4-1 to TRBJ2-7; D is tentatively TRBD1 or TRBD2 (6 bases each). CDR3 size: 16 residues. V was shortened by 1 base and J by 2 bases, with 15 bases between the two germline ends. Looked up from germline, CDR1 is MGHRA and CDR2 is YSYEKL. The DNA of the CDR3 is TGCGCCAGCAGCCAAGGAACAGGTGGGGGGCCCTACGAGCAGTACTTC. This translates into CASSQGTGGGPYEQYF.

A single count supports this clone. The chain uses TRBV2 and TRBJ1-3, with 7 bases fitting TRBD1. This CDR3 comprises 14 residues. Germline CDR1 reads SNHLY; CDR2 reads FYNNEI. Unmatched junction bases numbered 6, after V lost 6 bases and J lost 4 bases. The CDR3 here is CASRARGVGNTIYF. CDR3 bases: TGTGCCAGCAGAGCCAGGGGGGTGGGAAACACCATATATTTT.